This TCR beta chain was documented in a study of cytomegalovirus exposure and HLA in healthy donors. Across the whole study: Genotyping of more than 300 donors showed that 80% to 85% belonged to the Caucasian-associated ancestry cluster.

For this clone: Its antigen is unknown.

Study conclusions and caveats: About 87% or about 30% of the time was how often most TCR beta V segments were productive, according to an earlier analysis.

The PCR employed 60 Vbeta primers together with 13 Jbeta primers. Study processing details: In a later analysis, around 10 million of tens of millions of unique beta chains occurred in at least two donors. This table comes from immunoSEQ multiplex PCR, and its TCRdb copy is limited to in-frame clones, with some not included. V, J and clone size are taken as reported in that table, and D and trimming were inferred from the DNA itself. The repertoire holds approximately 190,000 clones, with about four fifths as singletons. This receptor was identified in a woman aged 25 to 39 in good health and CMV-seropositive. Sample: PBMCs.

CDR3 sequence (DNA): TGTGCCAGCAGCCCCCCTCTTAGTGAGGGCGAGCAGTACTTC. This encodes CASSPPLSEGEQYF. The V call is TRBV7-9, the J call TRBJ2-7, with D tentatively TRBD2 (5 bases). Deletions cut 5 bases from V and 6 bases from J, with 17 bases between. This CDR3 comprises 14 residues. In germline, CDR1 is SEHNR, CDR2 FQNEAQ (reference sequence).